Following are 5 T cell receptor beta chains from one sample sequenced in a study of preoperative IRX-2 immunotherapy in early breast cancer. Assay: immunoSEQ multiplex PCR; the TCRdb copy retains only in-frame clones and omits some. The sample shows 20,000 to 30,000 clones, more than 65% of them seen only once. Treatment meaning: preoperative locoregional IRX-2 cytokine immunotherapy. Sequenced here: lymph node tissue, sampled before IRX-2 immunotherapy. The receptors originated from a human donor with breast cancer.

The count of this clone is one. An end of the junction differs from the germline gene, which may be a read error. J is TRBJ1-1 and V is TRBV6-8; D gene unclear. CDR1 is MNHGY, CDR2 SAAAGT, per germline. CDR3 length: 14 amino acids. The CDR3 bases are TGTGCCATCAGTGCCGGGATAGGGAACACTGAAGCTTTCTTT. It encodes CAISAGIGNTEAFF.

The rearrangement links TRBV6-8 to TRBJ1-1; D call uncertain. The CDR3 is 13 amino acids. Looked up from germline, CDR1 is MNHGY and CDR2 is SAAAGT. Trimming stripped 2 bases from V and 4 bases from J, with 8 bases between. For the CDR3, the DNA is TGTGCCAGCAGTTACAAAGGGTTCACTGAAGCTTTCTTT. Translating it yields CASSYKGFTEAFF.

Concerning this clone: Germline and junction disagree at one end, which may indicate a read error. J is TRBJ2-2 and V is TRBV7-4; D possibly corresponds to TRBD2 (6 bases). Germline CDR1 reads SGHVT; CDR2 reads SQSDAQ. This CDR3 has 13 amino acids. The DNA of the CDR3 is TGTGCCAGAAGCTCTTCGCGGGGCGGGGAGCTGTTTTTT. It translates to CARSSSRGGELFF.

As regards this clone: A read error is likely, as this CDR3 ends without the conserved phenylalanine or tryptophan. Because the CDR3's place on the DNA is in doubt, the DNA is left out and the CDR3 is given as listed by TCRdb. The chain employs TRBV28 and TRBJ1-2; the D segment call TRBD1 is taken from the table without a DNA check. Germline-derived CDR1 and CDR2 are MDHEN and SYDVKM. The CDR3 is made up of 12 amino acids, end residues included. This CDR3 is CASTSAGGGYTX.

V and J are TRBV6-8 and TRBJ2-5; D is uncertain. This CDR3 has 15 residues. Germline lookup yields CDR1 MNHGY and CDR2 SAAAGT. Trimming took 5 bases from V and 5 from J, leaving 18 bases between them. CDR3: CASSTLLSLGETQYF. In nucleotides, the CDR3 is TGTGCCAGCAGTACATTACTTAGCTTGGGGGAGACCCAGTACTTC.